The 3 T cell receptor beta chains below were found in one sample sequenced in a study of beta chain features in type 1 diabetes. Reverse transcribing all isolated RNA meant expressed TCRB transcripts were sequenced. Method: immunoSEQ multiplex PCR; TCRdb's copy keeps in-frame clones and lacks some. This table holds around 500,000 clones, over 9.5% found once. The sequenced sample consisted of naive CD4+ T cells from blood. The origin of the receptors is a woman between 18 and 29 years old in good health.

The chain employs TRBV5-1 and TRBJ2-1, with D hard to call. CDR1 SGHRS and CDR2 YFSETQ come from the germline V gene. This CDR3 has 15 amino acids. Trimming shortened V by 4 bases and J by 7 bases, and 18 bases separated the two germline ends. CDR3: CASSPIVNLGNEQFF. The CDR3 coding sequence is TGCGCCAGCAGCCCCATTGTAAATTTGGGGAATGAGCAGTTCTTC.

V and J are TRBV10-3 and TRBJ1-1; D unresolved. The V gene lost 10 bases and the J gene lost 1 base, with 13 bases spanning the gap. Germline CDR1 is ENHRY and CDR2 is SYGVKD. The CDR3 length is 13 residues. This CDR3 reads CATRFRENTEAFF. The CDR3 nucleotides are TGTGCCACCCGGTTTAGGGAGAACACTGAAGCTTTCTTT.

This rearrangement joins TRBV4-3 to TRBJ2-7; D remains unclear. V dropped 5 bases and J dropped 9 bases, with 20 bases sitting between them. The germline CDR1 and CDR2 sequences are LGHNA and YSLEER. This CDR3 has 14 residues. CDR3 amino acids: CASSTSPGRPRQYF. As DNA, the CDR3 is TGCGCCAGCAGCACCTCCCCCGGACGGCCCAGGCAGTACTTC.